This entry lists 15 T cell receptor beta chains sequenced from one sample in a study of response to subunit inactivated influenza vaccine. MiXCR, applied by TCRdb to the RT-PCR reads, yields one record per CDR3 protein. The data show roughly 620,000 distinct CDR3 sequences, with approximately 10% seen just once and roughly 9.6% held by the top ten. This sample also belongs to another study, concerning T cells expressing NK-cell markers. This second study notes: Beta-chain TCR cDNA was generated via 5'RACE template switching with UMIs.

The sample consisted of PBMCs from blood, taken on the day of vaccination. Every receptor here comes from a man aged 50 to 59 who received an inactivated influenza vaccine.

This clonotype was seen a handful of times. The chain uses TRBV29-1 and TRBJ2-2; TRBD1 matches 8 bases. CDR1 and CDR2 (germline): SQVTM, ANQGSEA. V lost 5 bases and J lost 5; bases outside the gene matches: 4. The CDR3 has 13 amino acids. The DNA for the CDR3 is TGCAGCGTTCAGGGGGCTCGGACCGGGGAGCTGTTTTTT. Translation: CSVQGARTGELFF.

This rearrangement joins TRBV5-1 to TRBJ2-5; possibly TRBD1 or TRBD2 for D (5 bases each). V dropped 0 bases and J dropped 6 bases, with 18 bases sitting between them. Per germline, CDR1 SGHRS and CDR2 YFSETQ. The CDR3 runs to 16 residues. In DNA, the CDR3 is TGCGCCAGCAGCTTGGCCATGGGAGTCAGGGAAAAGACCCAGTACTTC. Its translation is CASSLAMGVREKTQYF.

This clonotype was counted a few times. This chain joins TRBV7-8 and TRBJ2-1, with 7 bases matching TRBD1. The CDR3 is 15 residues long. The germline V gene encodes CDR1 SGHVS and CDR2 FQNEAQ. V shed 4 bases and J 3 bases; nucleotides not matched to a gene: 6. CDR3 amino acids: CASSYDRVLYNEQFF. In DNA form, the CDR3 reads TGTGCCAGCAGCTACGACAGGGTTCTCTACAATGAGCAGTTCTTC.

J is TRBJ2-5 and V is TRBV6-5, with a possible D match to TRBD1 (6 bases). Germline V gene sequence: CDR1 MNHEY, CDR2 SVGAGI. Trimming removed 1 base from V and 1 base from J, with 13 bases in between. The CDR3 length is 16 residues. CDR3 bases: TGTGCCAGCAGTTACTTGGGGGCCACTCCCCAAGAGACCCAGTACTTC. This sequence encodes CASSYLGATPQETQYF.

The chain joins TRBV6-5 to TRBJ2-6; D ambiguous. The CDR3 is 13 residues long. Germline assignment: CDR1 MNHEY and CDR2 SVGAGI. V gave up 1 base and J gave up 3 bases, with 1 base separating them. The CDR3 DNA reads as TGTGCCAGCAGTTACTTTGGGGCCAACGTCCTGACTTTC. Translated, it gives CASSYFGANVLTF.

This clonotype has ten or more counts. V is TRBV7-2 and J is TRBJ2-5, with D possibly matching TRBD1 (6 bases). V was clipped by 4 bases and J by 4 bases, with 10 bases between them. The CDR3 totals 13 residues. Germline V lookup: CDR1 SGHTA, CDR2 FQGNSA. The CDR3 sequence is CASSSGVRETQYF. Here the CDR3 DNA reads TGTGCCAGCAGCTCAGGGGTGCGAGAGACCCAGTACTTC.

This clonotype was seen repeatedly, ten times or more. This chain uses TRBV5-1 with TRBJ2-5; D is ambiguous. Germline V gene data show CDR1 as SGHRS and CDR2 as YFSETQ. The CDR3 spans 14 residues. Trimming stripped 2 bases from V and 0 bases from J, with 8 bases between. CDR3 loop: CASSFTTYQETQYF. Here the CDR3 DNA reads TGCGCCAGCAGCTTTACTACCTACCAAGAGACCCAGTACTTC.

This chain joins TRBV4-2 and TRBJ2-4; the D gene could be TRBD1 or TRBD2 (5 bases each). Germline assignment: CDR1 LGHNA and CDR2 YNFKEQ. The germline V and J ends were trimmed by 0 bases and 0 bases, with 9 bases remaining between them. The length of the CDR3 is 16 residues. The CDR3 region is CASSQEGELAKNIQYF. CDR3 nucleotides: TGTGCCAGCAGCCAAGAGGGGGAGCTAGCCAAAAACATTCAGTACTTC.

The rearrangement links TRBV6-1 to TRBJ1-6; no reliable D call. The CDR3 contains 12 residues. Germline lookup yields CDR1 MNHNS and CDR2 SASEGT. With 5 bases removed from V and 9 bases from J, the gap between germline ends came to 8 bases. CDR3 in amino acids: CASSSGFSPLHF. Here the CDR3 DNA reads TGTGCCAGCAGTTCAGGATTTTCACCCCTCCACTTT.

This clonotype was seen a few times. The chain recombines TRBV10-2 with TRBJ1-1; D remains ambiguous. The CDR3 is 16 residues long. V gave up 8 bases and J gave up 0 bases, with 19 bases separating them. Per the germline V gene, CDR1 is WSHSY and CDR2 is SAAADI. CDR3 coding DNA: TGCGCCAGCCGCCCTTCGGGCCAGCCCATGAACACTGAAGCTTTCTTT. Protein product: CASRPSGQPMNTEAFF.

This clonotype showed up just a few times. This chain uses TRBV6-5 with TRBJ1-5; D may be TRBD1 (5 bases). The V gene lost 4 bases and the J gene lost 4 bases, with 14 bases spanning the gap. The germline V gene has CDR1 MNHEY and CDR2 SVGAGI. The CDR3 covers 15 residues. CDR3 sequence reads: CASSWDGTGNQPQHF. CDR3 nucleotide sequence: TGTGCCAGCAGTTGGGATGGGACGGGGAATCAGCCCCAGCATTTT.

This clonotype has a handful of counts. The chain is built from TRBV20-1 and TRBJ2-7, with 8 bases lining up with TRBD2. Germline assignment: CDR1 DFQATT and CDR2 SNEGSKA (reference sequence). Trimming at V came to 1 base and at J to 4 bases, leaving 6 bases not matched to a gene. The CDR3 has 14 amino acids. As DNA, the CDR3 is TGCAGTGCTAGAGGGACTAGCAGGTATTACGAGCAGTACTTC. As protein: CSARGTSRYYEQYF.

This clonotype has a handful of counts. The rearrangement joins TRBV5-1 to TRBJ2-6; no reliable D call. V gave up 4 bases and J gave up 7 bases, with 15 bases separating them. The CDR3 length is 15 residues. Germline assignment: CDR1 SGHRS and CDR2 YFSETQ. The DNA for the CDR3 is TGCGCCAGCAGCGTCCCGGCCTACCCAGCCAACGTCCTGACTTTC. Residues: CASSVPAYPANVLTF. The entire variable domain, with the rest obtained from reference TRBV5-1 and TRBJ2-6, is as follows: KAGVTQTPRYLIKTRGQQVTLSCSPISGHRSVSWYQQTPGQGLQFLFEYFSETQRNKGNFPGRFSGRQFSNSRSEMNVSTLELGDSALYLCASSVPAYPANVLTFGAGSRLTVL.

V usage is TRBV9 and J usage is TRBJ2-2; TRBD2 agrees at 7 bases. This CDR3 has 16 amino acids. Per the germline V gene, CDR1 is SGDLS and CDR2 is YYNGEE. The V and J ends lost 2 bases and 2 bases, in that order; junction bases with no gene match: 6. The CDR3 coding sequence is TGTGCCAGCAGCGTTGGGGGACTACTTAACACCGGGGAGCTGTTTTTT. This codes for CASSVGGLLNTGELFF. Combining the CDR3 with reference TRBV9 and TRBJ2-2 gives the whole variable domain DSGVTQTPKHLITATGQRVTLRCSPRSGDLSVYWYQQSLDQGLQFLIQYYNGEERAKGNILERFSAQQFPDLHSELNLSSLELGDSALYFCASSVGGLLNTGELFFGEGSRLTVL.

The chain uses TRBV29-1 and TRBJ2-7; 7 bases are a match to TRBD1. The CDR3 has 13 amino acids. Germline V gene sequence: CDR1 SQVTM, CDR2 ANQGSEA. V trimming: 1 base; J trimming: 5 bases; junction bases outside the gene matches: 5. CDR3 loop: CSVEGQGVNEQYF. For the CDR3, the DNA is TGCAGCGTTGAAGGACAGGGTGTAAACGAGCAGTACTTC.